The rows below give T cell receptor beta chains drawn from one sample of a study of CD8+CD57+ T cells in acquired aplastic anemia. TCRdb reprocessed the reads with MiXCR, giving one entry per CDR3 protein. Of about 190,000 distinct CDR3 sequences in the sample, 50% to 55% are singletons; the top ten hold around a sixth. The specimen was sorted CD4+, CD8+, or CD8+CD57+ T cells (not recorded which) from PBMCs. Every receptor here comes from a human donor in good health, serving as a control. Each CDR3 is given with its conserved first and last residue. D genes are given only for firm matches. Clone size, where shown, is once, few, many, or a class for clones that have expanded.

j_call | v_call | d_call | clone_size | cdr3_aa | cdr3_nt
TRBJ1-6 | TRBV24-1 | TRBD1 | NA | CATGTYRDRGFNSPLHF | TGTGCCACCGGTACCTACCGGGACAGGGGTTTTAATTCACCCCTCCACTTT
TRBJ1-5 | TRBV24-1 | NA | NA | CATSDPRAGNQPQHF | TGTGCCACCAGTGATCCACGGGCCGGCAATCAGCCCCAGCATTTT
TRBJ1-1 | TRBV25-1 | NA | NA | CASSEGFLAEAFF | TGTGCCAGCAGTGAGGGTTTCCTAGCTGAAGCTTTCTTT
TRBJ1-6 | TRBV20-1 | NA | few | CSVGRVNSPLHF | TGCAGTGTCGGCAGAGTTAATTCACCCCTCCACTTT
TRBJ2-7 | TRBV20-1 | NA | many | CSAKEGGGYLYEQYF | TGCAGTGCTAAAGAAGGTGGGGGCTACCTCTACGAGCAGTACTTC
TRBJ2-3 | TRBV5-1 | NA | many | CASSLNDQYTDTQYF | TGCGCCAGCAGCTTGAATGACCAATACACAGATACGCAGTATTTT
TRBJ2-7 | TRBV2 | NA | NA | CASSEQQETTYEQYF | TGTGCCAGCAGTGAACAACAGGAGACGACCTACGAGCAGTACTTC
TRBJ2-3 | TRBV20-1 | NA | few | CSAGMRTEGTDTQYF | TGCAGTGCCGGGATGCGTACCGAGGGCACAGATACGCAGTATTTT
TRBJ2-7 | TRBV7-3 | NA | once | CASSGGAGGYEQYF | TGTGCCAGCAGCGGCGGGGCTGGAGGCTACGAGCAGTACTTC
TRBJ1-5 | TRBV19 | TRBD1 | NA | CASNLDRASNQPQHF | TGTGCCAGTAACCTGGACAGGGCGAGCAATCAGCCCCAGCATTTT
TRBJ2-2 | TRBV7-2 | NA | NA | CASSSNGQGGTGELFF | TGTGCCAGCAGCTCGAATGGGCAGGGGGGGACCGGGGAGCTGTTTTTT
TRBJ1-4 | TRBV5-1 | NA | few | CASSLGGTSYNEKLFF | TGCGCCAGCAGCTTGGGCGGTACCTCCTACAATGAAAAACTGTTTTTT
TRBJ2-7 | TRBV20-1 | TRBD2 | many | CSARGGGVYEQYF | TGCAGTGCTAGAGGGGGGGGGGTCTACGAGCAGTACTTC
TRBJ1-5 | TRBV6-1 | TRBD1 | many | CASSEAYDRGPYQPQHF | TGTGCCAGCAGTGAAGCTTACGACAGGGGCCCTTATCAGCCCCAGCATTTT
TRBJ1-6 | TRBV19 | TRBD1 | many | CASSSGTGQNSPLHF | TGTGCCAGTAGTTCCGGGACAGGCCAAAATTCACCCCTCCACTTT
TRBJ1-6 | TRBV18 | NA | few | CASSRANSSLHF | TGTGCCAGCTCCAGGGCCAATTCATCCCTCCACTTT
TRBJ1-1 | TRBV7-3 | NA | many | CASSPQPGQKAFF | TGTGCCAGCAGCCCCCAACCGGGGCAGAAAGCTTTCTTT
TRBJ2-7 | TRBV12-3/TRBV12-4 | NA | NA | CASSFAGLEQYF | TGTGCCAGCAGTTTTGCGGGGCTCGAGCAGTACTTC
TRBJ1-2 | TRBV7-9 | NA | once | CASSLGLRTLGGYGYTF | TGTGCCAGCAGCTTAGGGCTAAGGACTTTGGGCGGCTATGGCTACACCTTC
TRBJ1-3 | TRBV15 | NA | NA | CATSRDTVIRGYSGNTIYF | TGTGCCACCAGCAGAGATACGGTTATTCGTGGCTACTCTGGAAACACCATATATTTT
TRBJ2-1 | TRBV15 | NA | many | CATSSRITYNEQFF | TGTGCCACCAGCAGCAGGATCACCTACAATGAGCAGTTCTTC
TRBJ1-2 | TRBV19 | TRBD1 | NA | CASIRGGQGGYGYTF | TGTGCCAGTATACGTGGAGGACAGGGAGGCTATGGCTACACCTTC
TRBJ1-3 | TRBV11-2 | TRBD1 | many | CASSIWDRGSGNTIYF | TGTGCCAGCAGCATCTGGGACAGGGGCTCTGGAAACACCATATATTTT
TRBJ1-5 | TRBV12-3/TRBV12-4 | NA | many | CASSHLMSNQPQHF | TGTGCCAGCAGCCACCTCATGAGTAATCAGCCCCAGCATTTT
TRBJ2-5 | TRBV6-6 | NA | many | CASTHRTLETQYF | TGTGCCAGCACCCACCGTACCCTCGAGACCCAGTACTTC
TRBJ1-1 | TRBV15 | NA | NA | CATSRGSAGGRWTEAFF | TGTGCCACCAGCAGAGGGTCGGCGGGGGGGAGATGGACTGAAGCTTTCTTT
TRBJ1-1 | TRBV19 | NA | many | CASSRGVNRFSAFF | TGTGCCAGTAGTAGAGGGGTGAACAGGTTCTCGGCTTTCTTT
TRBJ1-3 | TRBV5-6 | NA | many | CASSLTSPKLHWVSSGNTIYF | TGTGCCAGCAGCTTGACTTCGCCCAAACTACACTGGGTGAGCTCTGGAAACACCATATATTTT
TRBJ1-2 | TRBV10-3 | NA | NA | CAIHGVGLYGYTF | TGTGCCATCCATGGGGTAGGGCTCTATGGCTACACCTTC
TRBJ2-5 | TRBV29-1 | NA | NA | CSVLRGGSGETQYF | TGCAGCGTTTTAAGGGGGGGTTCTGGGGAGACCCAGTACTTC